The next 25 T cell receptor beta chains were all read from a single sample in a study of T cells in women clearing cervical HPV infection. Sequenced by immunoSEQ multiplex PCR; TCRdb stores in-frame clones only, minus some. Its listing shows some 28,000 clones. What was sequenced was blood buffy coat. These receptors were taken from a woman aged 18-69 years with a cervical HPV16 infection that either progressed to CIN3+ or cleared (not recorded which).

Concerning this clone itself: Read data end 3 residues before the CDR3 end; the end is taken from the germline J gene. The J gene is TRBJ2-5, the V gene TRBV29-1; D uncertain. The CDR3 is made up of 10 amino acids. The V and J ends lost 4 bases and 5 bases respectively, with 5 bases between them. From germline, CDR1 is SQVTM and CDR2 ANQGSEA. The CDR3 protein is CSVAVETQYF. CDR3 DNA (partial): TGCAGCGTTGCCGTGGAGACC.

CDR3 in amino acids: CSARKSLAYEQYF. The covered CDR3 bases are TGCAGTGCTAGAAAGTCCCTAGCCTACGAG. The chain uses TRBV20-1 and TRBJ2-7; unclear D gene. The read ends 3 residues early relative to the CDR3; the germline J gene fills the gap. The germline gives CDR1 DFQATT, CDR2 SNEGSKA (reference sequence). The CDR3 totals 13 residues. V dropped 2 bases and J dropped 2 bases, with 10 bases sitting between them.

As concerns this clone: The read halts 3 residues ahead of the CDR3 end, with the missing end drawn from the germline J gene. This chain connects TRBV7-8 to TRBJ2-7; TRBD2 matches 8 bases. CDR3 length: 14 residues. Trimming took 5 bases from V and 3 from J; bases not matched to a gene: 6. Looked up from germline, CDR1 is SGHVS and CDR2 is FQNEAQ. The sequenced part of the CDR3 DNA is TGTGCCAGCAGCCGGGAACTAGCGGACTACGAG. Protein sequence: CASSRELADYE. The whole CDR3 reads CASSRELADYEQYF.

CDR3: CASSLAEGFGNEQFF. The CDR3 bases that were read are TGTGCCAGCAGCTTAGCCGAGGGTTTTGGGAATGAG. J is TRBJ2-1 and V is TRBV7-9, with D possibly being TRBD2 (5 bases). The CDR3 extends 3 residues past the end of the read, so its final part is completed from the germline J gene. CDR1 is SEHNR, CDR2 FQNEAQ, per germline (reference sequence). The CDR3 sequence is 15 residues long. V dropped 0 bases and J dropped 7 bases, with 13 bases sitting between them.

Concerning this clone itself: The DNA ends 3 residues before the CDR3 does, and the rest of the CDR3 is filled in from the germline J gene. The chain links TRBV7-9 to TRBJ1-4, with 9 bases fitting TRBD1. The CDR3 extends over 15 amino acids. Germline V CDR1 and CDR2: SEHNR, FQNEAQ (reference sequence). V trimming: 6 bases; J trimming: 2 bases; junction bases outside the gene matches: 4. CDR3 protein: CASRDTGGTNEKLFF. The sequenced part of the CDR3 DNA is TGTGCCAGCAGAGATACAGGGGGCACTAATGAAAAA. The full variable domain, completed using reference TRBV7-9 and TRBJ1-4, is DTGVSQNPRHKITKRGQNVTFRCDPISEHNRLYWYRQTLGQGPEFLTYFQNEAQLEKSRLLSDRFSAERPKGSFSTLEIQRTEQGDSAMYLCASRDTGGTNEKLFFGSGTQLSVL.

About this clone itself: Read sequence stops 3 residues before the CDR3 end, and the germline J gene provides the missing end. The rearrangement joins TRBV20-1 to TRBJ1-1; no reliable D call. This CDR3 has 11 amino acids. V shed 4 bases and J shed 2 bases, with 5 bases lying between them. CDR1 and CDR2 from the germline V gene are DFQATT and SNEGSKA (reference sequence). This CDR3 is CSAIPNTEAFF. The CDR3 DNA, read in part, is TGCAGTGCTATTCCAAACACTGAA.

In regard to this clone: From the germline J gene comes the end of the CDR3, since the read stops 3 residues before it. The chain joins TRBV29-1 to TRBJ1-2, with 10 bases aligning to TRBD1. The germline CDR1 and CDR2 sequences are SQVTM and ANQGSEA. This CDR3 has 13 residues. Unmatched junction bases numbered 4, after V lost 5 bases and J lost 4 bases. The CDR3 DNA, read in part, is TGCAGCGTTATGACAGGGGGCGGCTATGGC. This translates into CSVMTGGGYG. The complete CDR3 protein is CSVMTGGGYGYTF.

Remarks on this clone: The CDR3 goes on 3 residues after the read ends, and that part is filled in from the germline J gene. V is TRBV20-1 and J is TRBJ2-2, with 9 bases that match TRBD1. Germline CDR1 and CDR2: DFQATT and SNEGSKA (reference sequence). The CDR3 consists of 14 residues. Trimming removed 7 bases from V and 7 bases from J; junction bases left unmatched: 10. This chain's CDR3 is CSGGDREFGGELFF. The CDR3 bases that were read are TGCAGTGGAGGGGACAGGGAATTTGGCGGGGAG.

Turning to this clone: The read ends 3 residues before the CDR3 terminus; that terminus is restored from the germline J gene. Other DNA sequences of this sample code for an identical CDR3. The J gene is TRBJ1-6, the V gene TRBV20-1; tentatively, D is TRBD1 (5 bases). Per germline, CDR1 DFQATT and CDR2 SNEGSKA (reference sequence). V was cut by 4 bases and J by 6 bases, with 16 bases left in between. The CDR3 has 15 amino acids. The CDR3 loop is CSAKGQGEFNSPLHF. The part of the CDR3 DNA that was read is TGCAGTGCTAAGGGGCAGGGTGAGTTTAATTCACCC.

The CDR3 DNA, read in part, is TGCAGTGCTAGAGATCAACAGGCGGGGGTCTGGGGC. This sequence encodes CSARDQQAGVWG. The whole CDR3 protein is CSARDQQAGVWGYTF. The V call is TRBV20-1, the J call TRBJ1-2; a weak D match, TRBD1 (5 bases). Read coverage stops 3 residues before the CDR3 terminus; the germline J gene supplies the remainder. The CDR3 loop spans 15 amino acids. Germline lookup yields CDR1 DFQATT and CDR2 SNEGSKA (reference sequence).

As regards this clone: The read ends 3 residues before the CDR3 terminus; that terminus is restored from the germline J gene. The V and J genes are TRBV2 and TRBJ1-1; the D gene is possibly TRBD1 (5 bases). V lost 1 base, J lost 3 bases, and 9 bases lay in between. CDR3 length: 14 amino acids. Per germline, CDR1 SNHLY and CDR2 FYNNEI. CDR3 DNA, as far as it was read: TGTGCCAGCAGTGAAGTGGACATTGACACTGAA. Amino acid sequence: CASSEVDIDTE. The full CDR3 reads CASSEVDIDTEAFF.

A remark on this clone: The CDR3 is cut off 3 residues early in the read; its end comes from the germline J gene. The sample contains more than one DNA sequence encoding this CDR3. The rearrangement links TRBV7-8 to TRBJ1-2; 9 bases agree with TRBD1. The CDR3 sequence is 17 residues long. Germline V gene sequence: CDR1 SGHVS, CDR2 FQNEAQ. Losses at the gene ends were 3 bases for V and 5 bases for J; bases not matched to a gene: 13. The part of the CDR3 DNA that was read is TGTGCCAGCAGCTTTCGGGACAGGGTTGGGAACCGGTATGGC. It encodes CASSFRDRVGNRYG. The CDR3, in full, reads CASSFRDRVGNRYGYTF.

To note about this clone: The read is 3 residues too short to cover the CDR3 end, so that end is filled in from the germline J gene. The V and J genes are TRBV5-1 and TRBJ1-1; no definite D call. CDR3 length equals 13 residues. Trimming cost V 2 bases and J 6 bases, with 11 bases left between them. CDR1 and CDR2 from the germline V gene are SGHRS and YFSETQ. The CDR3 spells CASSFVGDSEAFF. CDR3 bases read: TGCGCCAGCAGCTTTGTCGGCGACTCTGAA.

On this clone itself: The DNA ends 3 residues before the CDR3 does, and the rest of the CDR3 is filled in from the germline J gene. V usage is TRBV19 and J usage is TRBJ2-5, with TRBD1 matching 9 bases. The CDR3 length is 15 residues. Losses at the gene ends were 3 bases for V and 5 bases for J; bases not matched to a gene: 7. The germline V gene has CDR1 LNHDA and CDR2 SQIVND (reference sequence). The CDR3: CASSMKGTGRETQYF. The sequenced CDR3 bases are TGTGCCAGTAGTATGAAGGGGACAGGGAGGGAGACC.

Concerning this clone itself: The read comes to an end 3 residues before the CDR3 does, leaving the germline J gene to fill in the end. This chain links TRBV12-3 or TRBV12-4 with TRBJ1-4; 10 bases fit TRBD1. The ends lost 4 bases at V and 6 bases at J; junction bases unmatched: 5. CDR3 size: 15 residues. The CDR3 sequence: CASSSSGTGDEKLFF. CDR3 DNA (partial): TGTGCCAGCAGTTCCTCCGGGACAGGGGATGAAAAA.

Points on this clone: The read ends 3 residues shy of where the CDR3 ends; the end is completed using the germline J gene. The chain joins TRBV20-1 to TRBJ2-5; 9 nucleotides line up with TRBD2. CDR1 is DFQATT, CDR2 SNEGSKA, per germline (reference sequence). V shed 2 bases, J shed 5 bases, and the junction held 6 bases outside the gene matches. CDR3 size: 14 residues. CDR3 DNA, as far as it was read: TGCAGTGCTAGATCCCCGGGACTAGCCGAGACC. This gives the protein CSARSPGLAET. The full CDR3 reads CSARSPGLAETQYF.

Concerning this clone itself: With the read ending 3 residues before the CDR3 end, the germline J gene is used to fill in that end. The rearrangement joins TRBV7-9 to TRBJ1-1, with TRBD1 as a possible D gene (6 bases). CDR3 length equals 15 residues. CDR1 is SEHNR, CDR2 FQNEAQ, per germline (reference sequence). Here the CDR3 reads CAIDTGGQKWETAFF. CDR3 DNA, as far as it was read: TGTGCCATCGATACTGGGGGCCAAAAGTGGGAGACC.

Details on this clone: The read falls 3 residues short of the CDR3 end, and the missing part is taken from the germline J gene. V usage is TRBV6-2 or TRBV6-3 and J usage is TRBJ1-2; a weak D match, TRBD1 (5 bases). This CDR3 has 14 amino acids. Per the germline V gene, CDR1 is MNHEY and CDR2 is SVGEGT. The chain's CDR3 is CASCVWDSSYDYTF. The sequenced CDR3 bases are TGTGCCAGCTGTGTCTGGGACTCGTCCTACGAC.

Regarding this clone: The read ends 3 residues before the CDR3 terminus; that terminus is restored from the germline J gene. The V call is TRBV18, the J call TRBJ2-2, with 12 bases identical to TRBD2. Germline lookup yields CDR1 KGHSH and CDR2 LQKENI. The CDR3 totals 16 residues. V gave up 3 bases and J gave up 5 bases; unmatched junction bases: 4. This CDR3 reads CASSPGLAGLTGELFF. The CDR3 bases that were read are TGTGCCAGCTCACCTGGACTAGCGGGACTAACCGGGGAG.

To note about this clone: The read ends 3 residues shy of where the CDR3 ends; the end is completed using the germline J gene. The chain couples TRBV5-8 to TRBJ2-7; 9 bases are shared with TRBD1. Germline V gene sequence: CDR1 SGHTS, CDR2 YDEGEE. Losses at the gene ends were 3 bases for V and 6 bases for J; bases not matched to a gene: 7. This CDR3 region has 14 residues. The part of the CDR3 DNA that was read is TGTGCCAGCAGCTATCGGGACAGGGATTCCGAG. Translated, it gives CASSYRDRDSE. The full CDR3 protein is CASSYRDRDSEQYF.

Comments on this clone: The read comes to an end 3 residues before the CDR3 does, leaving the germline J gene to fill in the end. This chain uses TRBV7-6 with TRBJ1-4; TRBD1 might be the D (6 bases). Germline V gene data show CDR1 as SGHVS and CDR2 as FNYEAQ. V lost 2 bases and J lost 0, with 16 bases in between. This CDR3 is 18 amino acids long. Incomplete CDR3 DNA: TGTGCCAGCAGCTTAAGGGGGGGGATTTGGGCAACTAATGAAAAA. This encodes CASSLRGGIWATNEK. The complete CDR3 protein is CASSLRGGIWATNEKLFF.

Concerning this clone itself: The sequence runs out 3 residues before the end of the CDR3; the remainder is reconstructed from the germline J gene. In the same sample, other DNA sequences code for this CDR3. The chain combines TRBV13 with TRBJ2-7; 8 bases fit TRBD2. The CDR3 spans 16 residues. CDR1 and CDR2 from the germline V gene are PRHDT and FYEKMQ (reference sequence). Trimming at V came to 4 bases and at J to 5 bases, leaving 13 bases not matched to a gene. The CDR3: CASSSPGGGKRDEQYF. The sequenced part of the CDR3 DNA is TGTGCCAGCAGCTCACCCGGGGGGGGGAAAAGAGACGAG.

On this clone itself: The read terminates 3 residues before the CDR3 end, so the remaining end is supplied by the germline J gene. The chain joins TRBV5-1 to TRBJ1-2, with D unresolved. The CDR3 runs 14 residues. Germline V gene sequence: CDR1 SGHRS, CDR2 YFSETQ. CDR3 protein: CASSLTSGSYDYTF. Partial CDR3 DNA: TGCGCCAGCAGCTTGACTAGCGGCTCCTACGAC.

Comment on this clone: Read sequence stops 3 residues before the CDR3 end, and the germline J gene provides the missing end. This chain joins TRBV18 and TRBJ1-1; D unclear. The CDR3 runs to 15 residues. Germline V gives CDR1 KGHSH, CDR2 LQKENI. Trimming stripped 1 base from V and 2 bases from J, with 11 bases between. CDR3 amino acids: CASSPRPQVNTEAFF. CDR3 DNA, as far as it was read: TGTGCCAGCTCACCACGGCCCCAGGTAAACACTGAA.

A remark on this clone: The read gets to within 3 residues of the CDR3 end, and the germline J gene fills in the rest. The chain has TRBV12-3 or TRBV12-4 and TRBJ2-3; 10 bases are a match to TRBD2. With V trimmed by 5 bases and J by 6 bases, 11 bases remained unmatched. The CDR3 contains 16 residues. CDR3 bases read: TGTGCCAGCAGTCACCGCGAGCGGGAGGGTTCGGATACG. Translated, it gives CASSHREREGSDT. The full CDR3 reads CASSHREREGSDTQYF.